This is a list of T cell receptor beta chains from one sample in a study of blood T cell repertoires in COVID-19. Sequencing used immunoSEQ multiplex PCR; TCRdb keeps in-frame clones, though not all of them. The sample contains about 120,000 clones, 90% of which appear only once. The specimen sequenced was peripheral blood. These TCRs come from a woman aged 55-69 years with COVID-19, enrolled during active disease. Each CDR3 is given with its conserved first and last residue.

CDR3aa: CASSLSTYEQYF; j_gene: TRBJ2-7; v_gene: TRBV5-5
CDR3aa: CASPRFWDYQETQYF; j_gene: TRBJ2-5; v_gene: TRBV10-1
CDR3aa: CASSIGEGYEQYF; j_gene: TRBJ2-7; v_gene: TRBV19
CDR3aa: CASSGTGNEQYF; j_gene: TRBJ2-7; v_gene: TRBV5-6
CDR3aa: CASSPRTRTSYEQYF; j_gene: TRBJ2-7; v_gene: TRBV14
CDR3aa: CASSMVRGMFRDTEAFF; j_gene: TRBJ1-1; v_gene: TRBV19
CDR3aa: CASSQVAVKAEAFF; j_gene: TRBJ1-1; v_gene: TRBV3-1/TRBV3-2
CDR3aa: CASSHPGQGNPYEQYF; j_gene: TRBJ2-7; v_gene: TRBV18
CDR3aa: CASSQDRFVRNTEAFF; j_gene: TRBJ1-1; v_gene: TRBV4-3
CDR3aa: CASSHRTGGTDTQYF; j_gene: TRBJ2-3; v_gene: TRBV4-1
CDR3aa: CASSISGGSYNEQFF; j_gene: TRBJ2-1; v_gene: TRBV19
CDR3aa: CASSRQQGAGQPQHF; j_gene: TRBJ1-5; v_gene: TRBV19
CDR3aa: CAGLDRGSGNTIYF; j_gene: TRBJ1-3; v_gene: TRBV10-1
CDR3aa: CASSIVGQSSRETQYF; j_gene: TRBJ2-5; v_gene: TRBV19
CDR3aa: CASSPNRGLIYEQYF; j_gene: TRBJ2-7; v_gene: TRBV14
CDR3aa: CASSSDRGPTEAFF; j_gene: TRBJ1-1; v_gene: TRBV7-8
CDR3aa: CASSLRQGGNEQFF; j_gene: TRBJ2-1; v_gene: TRBV13
CDR3aa: CASSETVYNSPLHF; j_gene: TRBJ1-6; v_gene: TRBV27
CDR3aa: CASSVGTGWHQPQHF; j_gene: TRBJ1-5; v_gene: TRBV9
CDR3aa: CASSQVDTIYF; j_gene: TRBJ1-3; v_gene: TRBV4-2
CDR3aa: CATSRGTSGGHEQFF; j_gene: TRBJ2-1; v_gene: TRBV15
CDR3aa: CASSFGLAGGTGELFF; j_gene: TRBJ2-2; v_gene: TRBV7-2
CDR3aa: CSVGGRGDTKVGTEAFF; j_gene: TRBJ1-1; v_gene: TRBV29-1
CDR3aa: CASGTDTGELFF; j_gene: TRBJ2-2; v_gene: TRBV12-5
CDR3aa: CASSPGGSVETQYF; j_gene: TRBJ2-5; v_gene: TRBV19
CDR3aa: CASSQASRDSEAFF; j_gene: TRBJ1-1; v_gene: TRBV3-1/TRBV3-2
CDR3aa: CASSRLGVGETQYF; j_gene: TRBJ2-5; v_gene: TRBV11-2
CDR3aa: CASSEARTGVYEQYF; j_gene: TRBJ2-7; v_gene: TRBV6-1
CDR3aa: CASSQVQRSPLHF; j_gene: TRBJ1-6; v_gene: TRBV4-1
CDR3aa: CASSQGLEDRGEKLFF; j_gene: TRBJ1-4; v_gene: TRBV3-1/TRBV3-2
CDR3aa: CASSLQELEAQYF; j_gene: TRBJ2-5; v_gene: TRBV3-1/TRBV3-2
CDR3aa: CASSYWGGEPFF; j_gene: TRBJ1-1; v_gene: TRBV6-5
CDR3aa: CATSRDPDFKSDTQYF; j_gene: TRBJ2-3; v_gene: TRBV15
CDR3aa: CASSPDRGGSTEAFF; j_gene: TRBJ1-1; v_gene: TRBV5-1
CDR3aa: CASSLRLTDTQYF; j_gene: TRBJ2-3; v_gene: TRBV19
CDR3aa: CASSTGGLIYEQYF; j_gene: TRBJ2-7; v_gene: TRBV6-2/TRBV6-3
CDR3aa: CASGLVEIAGGWETQYF; j_gene: TRBJ2-5; v_gene: TRBV12-5
CDR3aa: CASSPDRLNQPQHF; j_gene: TRBJ1-5; v_gene: TRBV7-8
CDR3aa: CASSQGQLPANYGYTF; j_gene: TRBJ1-2; v_gene: TRBV19
CDR3aa: CAWSVERREQYF; j_gene: TRBJ2-7; v_gene: TRBV30
CDR3aa: CASSLSLGRPNSDEQYF; j_gene: TRBJ2-7; v_gene: TRBV27
CDR3aa: CASRPRLLSGELFF; j_gene: TRBJ2-2; v_gene: TRBV6-5
CDR3aa: CASSLGAGTQYF; j_gene: TRBJ2-5; v_gene: TRBV7-6
CDR3aa: CASSLGGQGFGYTF; j_gene: TRBJ1-2; v_gene: TRBV5-4
CDR3aa: CASSYDRTGVGNTIYF; j_gene: TRBJ1-3; v_gene: TRBV6-5
CDR3aa: CASSTNRGDTQYF; j_gene: TRBJ2-3; v_gene: TRBV7-3
CDR3aa: CATGVGSAGNQPQHF; j_gene: TRBJ1-5; v_gene: TRBV10-3
CDR3aa: CAWSPRVFYEQYF; j_gene: TRBJ2-7; v_gene: TRBV30
CDR3aa: CASSPGARYNEQFF; j_gene: TRBJ2-1; v_gene: TRBV18
CDR3aa: CASSVGLAGETQYF; j_gene: TRBJ2-5; v_gene: TRBV9
CDR3aa: CSASRGGSKYNEQFF; j_gene: TRBJ2-1; v_gene: TRBV20-1
CDR3aa: CASSAPGGGQPQHF; j_gene: TRBJ1-5; v_gene: TRBV7-2
CDR3aa: CASRPEVIGTTSSYEQYF; j_gene: TRBJ2-7; v_gene: TRBV12-2
CDR3aa: CASSSGTGFEQYF; j_gene: TRBJ2-7; v_gene: TRBV11-3
CDR3aa: CASSQTRETQYF; j_gene: TRBJ2-5; v_gene: TRBV14